The clone carrying this T cell receptor (beta chain) has at least ten counts. This sample is drawn from a study of CD8+CD57+ T cells in acquired aplastic anemia. The V gene lost 6 bases and the J gene lost 0 bases, with 8 bases spanning the gap. This CDR3 region has 13 residues. Germline V gives CDR1 MNHNS, CDR2 SASEGT. Genomic DNA, serving as template, underwent TCR beta VDJ and CDR3 profiling. One entry per CDR3 protein results from TCRdb running MiXCR on the reads. The repertoire consists of 50,000 to 65,000 distinct CDR3 sequences, with about 50% occurring once and the leading ten covering 2.5%. Material for sequencing was sorted CD4+, CD8+, or CD8+CD57+ T cells (not recorded which) from PBMCs. The chain uses TRBV6-1 and TRBJ1-2; D is uncertain. This TCR was sampled from a human donor in good health, serving as a control. CDR3 nucleotide sequence: TGTGCCAGCAGCCGGACTGCTAACTATGGCTACACCTTC. This translates into CASSRTANYGYTF.